The present entry profiles one TCR beta chain with its context. V was clipped by 3 bases and J by 9 bases, with 6 bases between them. Germline loops: CDR1 LGHDT, CDR2 YNNKEL (reference sequence). The CDR3 is 11 residues long. As originally analysed: Reference gene primer amplification yielded estimated nucleated cell counts. Clones were read by immunoSEQ multiplex PCR, and TCRdb kept only the in-frame ones, dropping some. From that table come the V and J calls and clone size; the DNA was used to work out D and trimming. This repertoire shows hundreds of thousands of clones, about 90% found once; its top ten account for roughly 0.84%. The record originates from a study of blood T cell repertoires in COVID-19. Background on the study: Samples came from the United States, Italy and Spain, spanning acute and convalescent COVID-19.

The clonotype was recovered from a man aged 18-30 years with COVID-19, enrolled during active disease. The specimen sequenced was peripheral blood. The chain couples TRBV3-1 (or the pseudogene TRBV3-2) to TRBJ2-1, with D perhaps matching TRBD2 (6 bases). CDR3 in DNA: TGTGCCAGCAGCCAGGGGGGTGAGCAGTTCTTC. Translating gives CASSQGGEQFF.